This T cell receptor beta chain was captured in a study of regulatory T cells in long-lasting Graves disease. For TCR beta, libraries came from iRepertoire HTBI primers and Arm-PCR of CDR3 regions. TCRdb reprocessed the multiplex PCR reads with MiXCR, giving one entry per CDR3 protein. This table has 200,000 to 250,000 distinct CDR3 sequences, approximately 18% appearing once. CDR1 is LGHDT, CDR2 YNNKEL, per germline (reference sequence). CDR3 length: 15 amino acids. Unmatched junction bases numbered 6, after V lost 5 bases and J lost 6 bases. This clonotype was seen only a few times. Time point meaning: newly diagnosed GD, antithyroid drugs for less than 3 months. PBMC-extracted RNA yielded the TCR library. In addition, the sample was reused for a study of T cells in Graves' hyperthyroidism and ophthalmopathy.

This receptor was identified in a woman aged 30 to 39 with Graves disease. V and J are TRBV3-1 and TRBJ2-2, with 10 nucleotides matching TRBD2. The sample was peripheral blood mononuclear cells (PBMCs), taken at new diagnosis, from a patient treated with antithyroid drugs. CDR3 nucleotides: TGTGCCAGCAGCGAGAGCGGGAGGGCCCCCGGGGAGCTGTTTTTT. Translating gives CASSESGRAPGELFF.